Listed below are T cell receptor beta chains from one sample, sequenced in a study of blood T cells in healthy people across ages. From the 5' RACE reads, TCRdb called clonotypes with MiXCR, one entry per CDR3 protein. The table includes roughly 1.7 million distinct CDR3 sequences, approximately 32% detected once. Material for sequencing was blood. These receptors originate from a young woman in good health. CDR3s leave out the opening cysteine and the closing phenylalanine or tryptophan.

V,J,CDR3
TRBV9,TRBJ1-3,ASSVAPNRGKGNTIY
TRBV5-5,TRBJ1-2,ASSPKGNEAYGYT
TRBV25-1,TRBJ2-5,ASKGAGVVETQY
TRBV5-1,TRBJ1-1,ASSSGTGVWDTEAF
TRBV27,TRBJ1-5,ASSFGTGPNQPQH
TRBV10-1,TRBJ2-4,ASSATAGADIQY
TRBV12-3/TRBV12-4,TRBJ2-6,ASRAGVGANVLT
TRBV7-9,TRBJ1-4,ASSSRTGKGNEKRF
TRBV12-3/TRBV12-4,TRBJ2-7,ASSSLAANEQY
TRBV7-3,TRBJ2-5,ASSDTPDKEQY
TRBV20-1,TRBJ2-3,SAPEVEGRGDTQY
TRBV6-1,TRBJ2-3,AGSEIMTHTQY
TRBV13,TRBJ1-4,ASSLVVGEKLF
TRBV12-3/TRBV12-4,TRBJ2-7,ASSPGSGGSYEQY
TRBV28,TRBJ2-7,ASSFPARTVDYEQY
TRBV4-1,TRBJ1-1,ASSQVISFGGLATEAF
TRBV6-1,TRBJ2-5,ASSVYGGRETQY
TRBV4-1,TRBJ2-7,ASSPGLAGDHYEQY
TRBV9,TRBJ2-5,ASSVGGLTKETQY
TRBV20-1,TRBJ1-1,SARDRDRGFDTEAF
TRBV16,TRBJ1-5,ASSPRQSGGPSNQPQH
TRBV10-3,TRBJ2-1,AISEANEQF
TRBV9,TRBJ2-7,ASSTLGGISTEQY
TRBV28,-,ASTNGRRDTFYEQY
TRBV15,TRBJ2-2,ATSRDPKSSGELF
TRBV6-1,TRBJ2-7,ASSEIYYEQY
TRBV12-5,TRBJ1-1,ASGLDQNTEAF